This TCR beta chain was sequenced in a study of blood T cell repertoires in COVID-19. Study background: Sites in the United States, Italy and Spain provided acute and convalescent COVID-19 samples. PBMCs, B-cell-depleted T cells, or T cells were the source of the cDNA or gDNA that made up the material.

Per the study methods: Amplification of reference gene primers provided the estimated nucleated cell counts. Here immunoSEQ multiplex PCR was the method, and the copy in TCRdb shows in-frame clones only, minus some. The V and J calls and the clone size are those of that table, but D and trimming were determined from the DNA. Of about 180,000 clones detected, 88% appear once; the ten largest clones hold about 4%. V was trimmed by 7 bases and J by 3 bases, leaving 16 bases between them. In germline, CDR1 is MNHNS, CDR2 SASEGT. This CDR3 is 15 amino acids long. The material sequenced was peripheral blood. The TCR was taken from a woman in her twenties or thirties with acute or convalescent COVID-19. The gene calls are TRBV6-1 and TRBJ1-5; D might be TRBD1 (5 bases). CDR3 sequence: CASTLQTGLNQPQHF. Written as DNA, the CDR3 is TGTGCCAGCACCCTTCAAACAGGTCTCAATCAGCCCCAGCATTTT.